This T cell receptor beta chain derives from a study of cytomegalovirus exposure and HLA in healthy donors. To note about this clone: Its antigen remains unknown.

Broader study findings: Accurate prediction of HLA-A and HLA-B alleles (for most subjects) was reportedly achieved from TCR beta sequences. Roughly uniform sequencing depth across donors was assumed, possibly incorrectly. The productive fraction for most TCR beta V segments was about 87% or about 30% in an earlier analysis.

The CDR3 is 14 amino acids. Germline V lookup: CDR1 SEHNR, CDR2 FQNEAQ (reference sequence). Trimming cost V 5 bases and J 8 bases; bases outside gene matches: 10. PCR used 60 Vbeta primers and 13 Jbeta primers. Libraries were prepared by immunoSEQ multiplex PCR; TCRdb keeps only in-frame clonotypes and omits some of them. This repertoire shows around 270,000 clones, 75% to 90% found once; its top ten account for less than 0.4%. Sequencing was carried out using PBMCs. The source of this sequence is a girl under 10 years old in good health and CMV-seronegative. V and J are TRBV7-9 and TRBJ2-3, with 7 bases lining up with TRBD2. In DNA, the CDR3 is TGTGCCAGCAGCCCTGGAAGCGGGATAGGTACGCAGTATTTT. Its protein product is CASSPGSGIGTQYF.